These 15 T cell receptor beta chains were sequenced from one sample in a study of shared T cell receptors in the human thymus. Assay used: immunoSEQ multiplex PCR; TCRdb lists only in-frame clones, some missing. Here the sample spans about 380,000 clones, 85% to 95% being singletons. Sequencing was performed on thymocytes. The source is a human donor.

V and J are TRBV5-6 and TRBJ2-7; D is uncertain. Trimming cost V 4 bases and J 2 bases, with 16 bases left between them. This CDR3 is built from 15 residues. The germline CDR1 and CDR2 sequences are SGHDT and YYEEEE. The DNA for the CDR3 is TGTGCCAGCAGCACACGGCAGTACCCGGCCTACGAGCAGTACTTC. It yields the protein CASSTRQYPAYEQYF.

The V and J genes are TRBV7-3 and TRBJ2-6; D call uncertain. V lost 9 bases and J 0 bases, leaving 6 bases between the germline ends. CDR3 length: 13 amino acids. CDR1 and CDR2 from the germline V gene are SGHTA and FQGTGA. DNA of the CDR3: TGTGCCAGGGAAATCTCTGGGGCCAACGTCCTGACTTTC. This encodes CAREISGANVLTF.

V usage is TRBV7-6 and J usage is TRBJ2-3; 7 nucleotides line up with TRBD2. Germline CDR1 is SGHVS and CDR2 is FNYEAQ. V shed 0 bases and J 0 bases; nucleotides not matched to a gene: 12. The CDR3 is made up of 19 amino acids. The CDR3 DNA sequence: TGTGCCAGCAGCTTAGCCACCCCGGGTCGAGCGGGAAGCACAGATACGCAGTATTTT. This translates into CASSLATPGRAGSTDTQYF. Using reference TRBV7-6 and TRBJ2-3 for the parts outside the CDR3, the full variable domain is GAGVSQSPRYKVTKRGQDVALRCDPISGHVSLYWYRQALGQGPEFLTYFNYEAQQDKSGLPNDRFSAERPEGSISTLTIQRTEQRDSAMYRCASSLATPGRAGSTDTQYFGPGTRLTVL.

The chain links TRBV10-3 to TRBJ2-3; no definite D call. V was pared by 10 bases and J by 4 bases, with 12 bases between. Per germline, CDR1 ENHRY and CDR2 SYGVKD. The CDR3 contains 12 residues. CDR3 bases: TGTGCCACCCGGAGTGGATCAGATACGCAGTATTTT. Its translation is CATRSGSDTQYF.

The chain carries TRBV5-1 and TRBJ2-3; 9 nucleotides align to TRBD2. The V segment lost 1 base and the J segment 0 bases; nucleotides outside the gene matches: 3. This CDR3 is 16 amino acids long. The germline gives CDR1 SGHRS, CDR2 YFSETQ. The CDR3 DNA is TGCGCCAGCAGCTTGCTTACTAGCGGGAGCACAGATACGCAGTATTTT. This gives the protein CASSLLTSGSTDTQYF.

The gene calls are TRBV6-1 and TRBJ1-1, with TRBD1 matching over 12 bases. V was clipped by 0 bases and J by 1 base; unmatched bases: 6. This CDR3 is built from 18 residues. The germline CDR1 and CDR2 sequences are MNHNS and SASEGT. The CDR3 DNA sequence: TGTGCCAGCAGTGAAGCGGTGGGGACAGGGGGCCAGAACACTGAAGCTTTCTTT. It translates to CASSEAVGTGGQNTEAFF.

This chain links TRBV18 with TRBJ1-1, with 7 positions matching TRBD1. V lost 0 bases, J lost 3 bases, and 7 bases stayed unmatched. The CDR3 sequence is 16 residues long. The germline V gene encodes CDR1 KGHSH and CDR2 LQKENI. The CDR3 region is CASSPPQGRGYTEAFF. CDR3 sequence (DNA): TGTGCCAGCTCACCACCACAGGGGCGAGGGTACACTGAAGCTTTCTTT.

Here the CDR3 DNA reads TGCGCCAGCAGCATACTAGCGGGAGTGAACAATGAGCAGTTCTTC. Its protein is CASSILAGVNNEQFF. V usage is TRBV4-3 and J usage is TRBJ2-1; 11 bases are a match to TRBD2. Losses at the gene ends were 5 bases for V and 5 bases for J; bases not matched to a gene: 5. The CDR3 spans 15 residues. Germline V lookup: CDR1 LGHNA, CDR2 YSLEER.

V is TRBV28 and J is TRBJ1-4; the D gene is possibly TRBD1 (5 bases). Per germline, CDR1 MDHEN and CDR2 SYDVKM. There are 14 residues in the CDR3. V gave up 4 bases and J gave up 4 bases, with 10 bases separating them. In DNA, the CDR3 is TGTGCCAGCAGTTCGGCAGGGAATAATGAAAAACTGTTTTTT. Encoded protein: CASSSAGNNEKLFF.

The CDR3 nucleotides are TGTGCCAGCAGCCCATACGATTCTGGGGCCAACGTCCTGACTTTC. As protein: CASSPYDSGANVLTF. The chain recombines TRBV14 with TRBJ2-6; no definite D call. V shed 4 bases and J shed 1 base, with 8 bases lying between them. Germline-derived CDR1 and CDR2 are SGHDN and FVKESK. The CDR3 covers 15 residues.

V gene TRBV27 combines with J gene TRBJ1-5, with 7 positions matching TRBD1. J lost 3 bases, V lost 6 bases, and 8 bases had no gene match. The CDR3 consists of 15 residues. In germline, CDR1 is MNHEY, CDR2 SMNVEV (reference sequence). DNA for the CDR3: TGTGCCAGCAGGAGAACAGGGGTTTACAATCAGCCCCAGCATTTT. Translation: CASRRTGVYNQPQHF.

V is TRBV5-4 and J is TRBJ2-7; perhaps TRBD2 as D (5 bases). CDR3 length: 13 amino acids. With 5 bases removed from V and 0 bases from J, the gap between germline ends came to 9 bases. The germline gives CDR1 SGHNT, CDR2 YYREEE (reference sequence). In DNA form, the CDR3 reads TGTGCCAGCAGGACGGAGGACTCCTACGAGCAGTACTTC. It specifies CASRTEDSYEQYF. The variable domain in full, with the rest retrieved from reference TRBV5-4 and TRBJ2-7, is ETGVTQSPTHLIKTRGQQVTLRCSSQSGHNTVSWYQQALGQGPQFIFQYYREEENGRGNFPPRFSGLQFPNYSSELNVNALELDDSALYLCASRTEDSYEQYFGPGTRLTVT.

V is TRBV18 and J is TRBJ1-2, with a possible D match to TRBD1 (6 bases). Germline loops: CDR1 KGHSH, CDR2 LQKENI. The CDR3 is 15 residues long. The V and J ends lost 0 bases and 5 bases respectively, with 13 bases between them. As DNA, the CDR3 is TGTGCCAGCTCACCACCGTGGGGGGCGGAGTATGGCTACACCTTC. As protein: CASSPPWGAEYGYTF.

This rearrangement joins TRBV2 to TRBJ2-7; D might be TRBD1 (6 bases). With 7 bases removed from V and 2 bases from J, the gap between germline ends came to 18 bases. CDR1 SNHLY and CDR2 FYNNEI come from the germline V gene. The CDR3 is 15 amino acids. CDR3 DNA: TGTGCCAGCATTCCAAGACAGGTACCCACCTACGAGCAGTACTTC. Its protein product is CASIPRQVPTYEQYF. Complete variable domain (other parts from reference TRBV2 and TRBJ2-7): EPEVTQTPSHQVTQMGQEVILRCVPISNHLYFYWYRQILGQKVEFLVSFYNNEISEKSEIFDDQFSVERPDGSNFTLKIRSTKLEDSAMYFCASIPRQVPTYEQYFGPGTRLTVT.

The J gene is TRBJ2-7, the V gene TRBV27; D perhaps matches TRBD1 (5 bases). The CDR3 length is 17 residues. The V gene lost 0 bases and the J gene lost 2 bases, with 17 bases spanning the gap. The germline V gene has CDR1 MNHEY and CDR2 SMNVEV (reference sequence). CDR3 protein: CASSLSPRTRGTYEQYF. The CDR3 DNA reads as TGTGCCAGCAGTTTATCTCCCCGGACAAGGGGAACCTACGAGCAGTACTTC.